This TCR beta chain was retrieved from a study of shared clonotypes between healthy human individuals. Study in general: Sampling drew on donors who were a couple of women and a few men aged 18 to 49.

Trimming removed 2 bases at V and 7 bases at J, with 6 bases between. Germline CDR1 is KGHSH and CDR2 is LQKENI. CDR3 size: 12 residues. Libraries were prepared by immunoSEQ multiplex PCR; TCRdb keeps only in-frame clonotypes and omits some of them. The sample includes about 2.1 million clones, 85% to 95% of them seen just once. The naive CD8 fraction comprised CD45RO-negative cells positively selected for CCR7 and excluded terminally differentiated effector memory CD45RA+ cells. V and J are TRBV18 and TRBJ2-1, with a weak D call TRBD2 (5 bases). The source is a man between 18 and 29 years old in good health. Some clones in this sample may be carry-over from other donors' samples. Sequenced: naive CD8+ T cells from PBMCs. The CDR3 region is CASSPTGNEQFF. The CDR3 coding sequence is TGTGCCAGCTCACCAACGGGGAATGAGCAGTTCTTC. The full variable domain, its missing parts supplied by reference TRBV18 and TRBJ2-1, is NAGVMQNPRHLVRRRGQEARLRCSPMKGHSHVYWYRQLPEEGLKFMVYLQKENIIDESGMPKERFSAEFPKEGPSILRIQQVVRGDSAAYFCASSPTGNEQFFGPGTRLTVL.